The next 27 T cell receptor beta chains were all read from a single sample in a study of Tregs in tolerant kidney transplant recipients. TCRdb's table, derived via immunoSEQ multiplex PCR, lists solely in-frame clones and lacks some. The sample lists around 85,000 clones, 85% to 95% occurring once. Sequencing used Tregs from blood, obtained before the transplant. These receptors came from a human donor who received a combined kidney and bone marrow transplant.

V usage is TRBV4-2 and J usage is TRBJ2-7, with D perhaps matching TRBD2 (6 bases). The ends were cut back, 4 bases at V and 0 bases at J, with 22 bases in the middle. Germline loops: CDR1 LGHNA, CDR2 YNFKEQ. The CDR3 length is 18 residues. The CDR3 region has the DNA TGTGCCAGCAGCCTCTTCCGGCGGGGAGCGCGGGACTCCTACGAGCAGTACTTC. Translation: CASSLFRRGARDSYEQYF.

V usage is TRBV15 and J usage is TRBJ1-2, with D uncertain. The CDR3 spans 17 residues. The germline gives CDR1 LNHNV, CDR2 YYDKDF (reference sequence). V lost 3 bases, J lost 2 bases, and 19 bases lay in between. The DNA for the CDR3 is TGTGCCACCAGCAGCGCTGGGTCGCAACAGAGAAACTATGGCTACACCTTC. Protein product: CATSSAGSQQRNYGYTF.

V usage is TRBV30 and J usage is TRBJ1-5; 9 bases align to TRBD1. With 2 bases clipped from V and 1 base from J, the junction kept 9 bases outside the gene matches. The CDR3 contains 17 residues. Germline CDR1 reads GTSNPN; CDR2 reads SVGIG (reference sequence). The CDR3 DNA sequence: TGTGCCTGGAGTCCAATGGGACAGGGTGAGAGCAATCAGCCCCAGCATTTT. Its translation is CAWSPMGQGESNQPQHF.

This sequence joins TRBV28 and TRBJ1-1; D remains unclear. The length of the CDR3 is 12 residues. Germline lookup yields CDR1 MDHEN and CDR2 SYDVKM. Trimming shortened V by 4 bases and J by 0 bases, and 3 bases separated the two germline ends. This chain's CDR3 is CASSWVNTEAFF. CDR3 coding DNA: TGTGCCAGCAGTTGGGTGAACACTGAAGCTTTCTTT.

J is TRBJ2-6 and V is TRBV30; tentative D call: TRBD1 (6 bases). Germline assignment: CDR1 GTSNPN and CDR2 SVGIG (reference sequence). CDR3 length equals 14 residues. V was clipped by 5 bases and J by 0 bases, with 8 bases between them. The DNA of the CDR3 is TGTGCCTGGGACAGGAGCTCTGGGGCCAACGTCCTGACTTTC. Translation: CAWDRSSGANVLTF.

The chain carries TRBV6-5 and TRBJ2-2; D remains unclear. The CDR3 contains 11 residues. Germline V CDR1 and CDR2: MNHEY, SVGAGI. The ends were cut back, 1 base at V and 8 bases at J, with 2 bases in the middle. CDR3 in amino acids: CASSYLGELFF. The DNA of the CDR3 is TGTGCCAGCAGTTACTTGGGGGAGCTGTTTTTT.

The gene calls are TRBV7-9 and TRBJ2-1; 8 bases are shared with TRBD2. Germline trimming cut 5 bases from V and 7 bases from J; bases unmatched to any gene: 10. The germline gives CDR1 SEHNR, CDR2 FQNEAQ (reference sequence). The CDR3 runs 15 residues. CDR3 in amino acids: CASSLDSGRLNEQFF. The CDR3 DNA reads as TGTGCCAGCAGCCTCGACAGCGGGAGATTAAATGAGCAGTTCTTC.

This chain connects TRBV2 to TRBJ1-3, with 8 bases fitting TRBD1. Per the germline V gene, CDR1 is SNHLY and CDR2 is FYNNEI. The V and J ends lost 6 bases and 4 bases, in that order; junction bases with no gene match: 11. This CDR3 region has 16 residues. DNA of the CDR3: TGTGCCAGCAGCAGGATTGGACAGGGAGAGGGAAACACCATATATTTT. Translating it yields CASSRIGQGEGNTIYF.

The V and J genes are TRBV18 and TRBJ1-4, with D unclear. The CDR3 spans 12 residues. V lost 0 bases and J lost 7, with 3 bases in between. Per germline, CDR1 KGHSH and CDR2 LQKENI. In DNA form, the CDR3 reads TGTGCCAGCTCACCACCGGGTGAAAAACTGTTTTTT. It encodes CASSPPGEKLFF.

The chain couples TRBV5-1 to TRBJ1-2; 7 bases agree with TRBD1. From germline, CDR1 is SGHRS and CDR2 YFSETQ. Trimming at V came to 3 bases and at J to 4 bases, leaving 6 bases not matched to a gene. The CDR3 totals 14 residues. CDR3 DNA sequence: TGCGCCAGCAGCTCGGGACAGCAGAGCTATGGCTACACCTTC. Translation gives CASSSGQQSYGYTF.

The genes are TRBV7-9 and TRBJ2-5, with 10 bases lining up with TRBD2. Germline V gene data show CDR1 as SEHNR and CDR2 as FQNEAQ (reference sequence). This CDR3 region has 15 residues. V lost 6 bases to trimming and J lost 4 bases; unmatched junction nucleotides: 8. The CDR3 here is CASSLSSGRLETQYF. CDR3 nucleotides: TGTGCCAGCAGTCTATCTAGCGGGAGATTAGAGACCCAGTACTTC.

The chain is built from TRBV4-2 and TRBJ2-5; 9 bases align to TRBD2. The J segment lost 4 bases and the V segment lost 1 base, leaving 10 bases of the junction unmatched. This CDR3 has 17 residues. Germline loops: CDR1 LGHNA, CDR2 YNFKEQ. CDR3 protein: CASSQVAASGTAETQYF. The DNA of the CDR3 is TGTGCCAGCAGCCAAGTTGCGGCTAGCGGGACGGCAGAGACCCAGTACTTC.

The genes are TRBV27 and TRBJ1-4, with 8 bases that match TRBD1. CDR1 is MNHEY and CDR2 is SMNVEV in the germline V gene (reference sequence). With V trimmed by 6 bases and J by 7 bases, 7 bases remained unmatched. This CDR3 comprises 14 residues. The CDR3 loop reads CASRRTGPGEKLFF. The CDR3 DNA reads TGTGCCAGCAGACGGACAGGGCCGGGTGAAAAACTGTTTTTT. Full variable domain (remainder filled in from reference TRBV27 and TRBJ1-4): EAQVTQNPRYLITVTGKKLTVTCSQNMNHEYMSWYRQDPGLGLRQIYYSMNVEVTDKGDVPEGYKVSRKEKRNFPLILESPSPNQTSLYFCASRRTGPGEKLFFGSGTQLSVL.

The gene calls are TRBV9 and TRBJ2-1; unclear D gene. This CDR3 has 16 amino acids. CDR1 is SGDLS and CDR2 is YYNGEE in the germline V gene. The V end was cut by 0 bases, the J end by 0 bases, with 10 bases between. The CDR3: CASSVGSGVSYNEQFF. In DNA, the CDR3 is TGTGCCAGCAGCGTAGGATCTGGGGTCTCCTACAATGAGCAGTTCTTC.

A single count supports this clone. This chain links TRBV2 with TRBJ2-2; tentatively, D is TRBD1 (5 bases). Trimming removed 5 bases from V and 3 bases from J, with 16 bases in between. Germline-derived CDR1 and CDR2 are SNHLY and FYNNEI. The CDR3 has 16 residues. The CDR3 here is CASSLGRGEDTGELFF. CDR3 DNA sequence: TGTGCCAGCAGTCTAGGTAGGGGTGAGGACACCGGGGAGCTGTTTTTT.

The chain recombines TRBV5-1 with TRBJ2-5; 8 bases are a match to TRBD2. The CDR3 spans 17 residues. CDR1 is SGHRS and CDR2 is YFSETQ in the germline V gene. With V trimmed by 0 bases and J by 4 bases, 11 bases remained unmatched. CDR3 bases: TGCGCCAGCAGCTTGGACGCGGGACTAGGGCATCGAGAGACCCAGTACTTC. Translating it yields CASSLDAGLGHRETQYF.

The chain joins TRBV18 to TRBJ2-7, with 14 bases matching TRBD2. The CDR3 sequence is 16 residues long. V was pared by 3 bases and J by 5 bases, with 6 bases of the junction left unmatched. Germline loops: CDR1 KGHSH, CDR2 LQKENI. CDR3 nucleotides: TGTGCCAGCTCACCTTCGGGACTAGCGGGAGTCAACGAGCAGTACTTC. Translation gives CASSPSGLAGVNEQYF.

The rearrangement links TRBV5-4 to TRBJ2-5; no clear D gene. The V and J ends lost 4 bases and 3 bases respectively, with 13 bases between them. This CDR3 is 14 amino acids long. The germline gives CDR1 SGHNT, CDR2 YYREEE (reference sequence). CDR3 DNA: TGTGCCAGCAGCACCGCCACCCGAGAAGAGACCCAGTACTTC. As protein: CASSTATREETQYF.

This clone showed up just once. The chain carries TRBV2 and TRBJ2-5; tentative D call: TRBD2 (5 bases). V was shortened by 6 bases and J by 5 bases, with 22 bases between the two germline ends. The CDR3 extends over 16 amino acids. The V gene's germline CDR1 is SNHLY and CDR2 FYNNEI. Here the CDR3 reads CASRPSTIGVGETQYF. CDR3 in DNA: TGTGCCAGCAGACCCTCGACTATCGGCGTCGGGGAGACCCAGTACTTC. Variable domain in full (rest from reference TRBV2 and TRBJ2-5): EPEVTQTPSHQVTQMGQEVILRCVPISNHLYFYWYRQILGQKVEFLVSFYNNEISEKSEIFDDQFSVERPDGSNFTLKIRSTKLEDSAMYFCASRPSTIGVGETQYFGPGTRLLVL.

J is TRBJ2-3 and V is TRBV6-5; D uncertain. V was pared by 0 bases and J by 0 bases, with 10 bases between. There are 16 residues in the CDR3. CDR1 and CDR2 (germline): MNHEY, SVGAGI. CDR3 amino acids: CASSYSRWASTDTQYF. The DNA for the CDR3 is TGTGCCAGCAGTTACTCGAGGTGGGCTAGCACAGATACGCAGTATTTT.

The CDR3 DNA is TGTGCCAGCAGCTCCCTCCGGGACAGGGCTGACGAGCAGTACTTC. Amino acid sequence: CASSSLRDRADEQYF. The V call is TRBV11-2, the J call TRBJ2-7, with TRBD1 matching 9 bases. The CDR3 is 15 amino acids. Unmatched junction bases numbered 9, after V lost 4 bases and J lost 5 bases. Germline CDR1 SGHAT, CDR2 FQNNGV.

The chain is built from TRBV28 and TRBJ2-2; 14 positions match TRBD2. The CDR3 runs 18 residues. Per germline, CDR1 MDHEN and CDR2 SYDVKM. Trimming took 4 bases from V and 5 from J; bases not matched to a gene: 9. The CDR3 DNA sequence: TGTGCCAGCAGTTCGTGGGGACTAGCGGGAGTCGGGACCGGGGAGCTGTTTTTT. Its translation: CASSSWGLAGVGTGELFF.

This clone was counted between two and nine times. The genes are TRBV18 and TRBJ1-2; TRBD1 matches 9 bases. J lost 7 bases, V lost 4 bases, and 4 bases had no gene match. This CDR3 contains 13 residues. The V gene's germline CDR1 is KGHSH and CDR2 LQKENI. The CDR3 bases are TGTGCCAGCTCACTACAGGGGGCGAGTGGCTACACCTTC. It codes for CASSLQGASGYTF.

This clone has just a few counts. CDR3 bases: TGTGCCATCAGCGACGGGACAGGACGATATGGCTACACCTTC. As protein: CAISDGTGRYGYTF. The V and J genes are TRBV10-3 and TRBJ1-2; 8 positions match TRBD1. CDR1 is ENHRY, CDR2 SYGVKD, per germline. Losses at the gene ends were 6 bases for V and 5 bases for J; bases not matched to a gene: 8. This CDR3 has 14 amino acids.

The V call is TRBV9, the J call TRBJ1-4, with D hard to call. Per germline, CDR1 SGDLS and CDR2 YYNGEE. Trimming left V 1 base short and J 7 bases short, with 8 bases between. There are 13 residues in the CDR3. The CDR3 region has the DNA TGTGCCAGCAGCGTAACCCCCTCTGAAAAACTGTTTTTT. It specifies CASSVTPSEKLFF.

The rearrangement uses TRBV27 and TRBJ1-5, with unresolved D. CDR3 length: 16 residues. The germline CDR1 and CDR2 sequences are MNHEY and SMNVEV (reference sequence). V was cut by 5 bases and J by 1 base, with 15 bases left in between. The CDR3 DNA reads as TGTGCCAGCAGTCCACGGGAGGGCAGGAGCAATCAGCCCCAGCATTTT. This codes for CASSPREGRSNQPQHF.

This rearrangement joins TRBV18 to TRBJ1-1; D unclear. V lost 4 bases and J lost 1, with 10 bases in between. The CDR3 length is 14 residues. Germline CDR1 is KGHSH and CDR2 is LQKENI. Here the CDR3 DNA reads TGTGCCAGCTCACTAGAGACGGCGAACACTGAAGCTTTCTTT. Translation gives CASSLETANTEAFF.